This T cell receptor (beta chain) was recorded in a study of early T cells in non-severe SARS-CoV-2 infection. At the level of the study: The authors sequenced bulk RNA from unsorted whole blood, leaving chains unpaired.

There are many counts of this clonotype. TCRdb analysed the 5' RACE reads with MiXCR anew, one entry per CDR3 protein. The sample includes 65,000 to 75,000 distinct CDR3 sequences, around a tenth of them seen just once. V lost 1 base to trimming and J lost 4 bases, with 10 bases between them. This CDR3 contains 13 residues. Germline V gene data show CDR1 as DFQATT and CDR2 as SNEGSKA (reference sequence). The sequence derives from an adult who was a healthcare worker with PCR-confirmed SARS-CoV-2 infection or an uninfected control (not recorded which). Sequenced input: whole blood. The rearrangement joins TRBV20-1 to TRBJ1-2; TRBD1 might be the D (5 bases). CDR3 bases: TGCAGTGCTAGAGCAGGGATTTCCTATGGCTACACCTTC. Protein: CSARAGISYGYTF.